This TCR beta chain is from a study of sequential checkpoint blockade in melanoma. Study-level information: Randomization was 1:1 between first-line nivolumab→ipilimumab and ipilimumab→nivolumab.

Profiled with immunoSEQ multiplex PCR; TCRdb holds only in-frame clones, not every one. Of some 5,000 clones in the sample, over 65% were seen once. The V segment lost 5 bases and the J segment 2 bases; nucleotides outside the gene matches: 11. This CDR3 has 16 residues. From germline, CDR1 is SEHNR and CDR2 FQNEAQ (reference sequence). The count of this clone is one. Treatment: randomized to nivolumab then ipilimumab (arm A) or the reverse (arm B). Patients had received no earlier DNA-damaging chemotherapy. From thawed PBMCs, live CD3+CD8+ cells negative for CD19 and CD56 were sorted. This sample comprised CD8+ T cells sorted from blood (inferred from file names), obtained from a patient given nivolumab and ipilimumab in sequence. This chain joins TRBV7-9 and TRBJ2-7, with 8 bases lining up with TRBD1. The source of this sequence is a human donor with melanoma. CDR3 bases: TGTGCCAGCAGCCCCTATGGGACAGGCAACACCTACGAGCAGTACTTC. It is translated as CASSPYGTGNTYEQYF.